This is a list of T cell receptor beta chains from one sample in a study of glioma-infiltrating T cells after dendritic cell vaccination. Some clones are missing from TCRdb's copy, which holds only in-frame ones; the method was immunoSEQ multiplex PCR. The sample consists of some 91,000 clones, 75% to 85% of them appearing once. The sample consisted of blood, taken after dendritic cell vaccination. Receptor source: a human donor with glioblastoma. Each CDR3 is given with its conserved first and last residue. A D gene is named only where the DNA matches it firmly. Part of the rows lack a size; the others show once, few, many or a class for expanded clones.

CDR3 DNA: TGTGCCAGCAGTGAGCATCTCCAGGGGGATGGCTACACCTTC
CDR3 protein: CASSEHLQGDGYTF
V gene: TRBV2
clone size: .
D gene: TRBD1
J gene: TRBJ1-2

CDR3 DNA: TGTGCCAGTAGTAGACAGGGGTCCTCCTACAATGAGCAGTTCTTC
CDR3 protein: CASSRQGSSYNEQFF
V gene: TRBV19
clone size: .
D gene: TRBD1
J gene: TRBJ2-1

CDR3 DNA: TGTGCCAGCGAGGACAGGGGCAATCAGCCCCAGCATTTT
CDR3 protein: CASEDRGNQPQHF
V gene: TRBV2
clone size: .
D gene: TRBD1
J gene: TRBJ1-5

CDR3 DNA: TGTGCCAGCAGTGATGGGGGGGTGAGCAATCAGCCCCAGCATTTT
CDR3 protein: CASSDGGVSNQPQHF
V gene: TRBV2
clone size: once
D gene: .
J gene: TRBJ1-5

CDR3 DNA: TGTGCCAGTAGTATAGTAGGAGGGGTCACTGAAGCTTTCTTT
CDR3 protein: CASSIVGGVTEAFF
V gene: TRBV19
clone size: once
D gene: .
J gene: TRBJ1-1

CDR3 DNA: TGTGCCAGCACCGGCGCGAACGGGGAGACCGGGGAGCTGTTTTTT
CDR3 protein: CASTGANGETGELFF
V gene: TRBV7-9
clone size: .
D gene: .
J gene: TRBJ2-2

CDR3 DNA: TGTGCCAGCAGCCCTGGTGACAGGGAAGGTGGCTACACCTTC
CDR3 protein: CASSPGDREGGYTF
V gene: TRBV6-5
clone size: .
D gene: TRBD1
J gene: TRBJ1-2

CDR3 DNA: TGTGCCAGCAGCCCACAGGGAAACCCAGAGACCCAGTACTTC
CDR3 protein: CASSPQGNPETQYF
V gene: TRBV5-5
clone size: .
D gene: .
J gene: TRBJ2-5

CDR3 DNA: TGTGCCAGCAGCTTAGTGGGGCCCAGAAGGGGAGATACGCAGTATTTT
CDR3 protein: CASSLVGPRRGDTQYF
V gene: TRBV11-2
clone size: .
D gene: .
J gene: TRBJ2-3

CDR3 DNA: TGTGCCAGCAGCTTCCAGGGTTCAGATACGCAGTATTTT
CDR3 protein: CASSFQGSDTQYF
V gene: TRBV7-9
clone size: .
D gene: .
J gene: TRBJ2-3

CDR3 DNA: TGTGCCAGCAGTTCTCCTACAGGGAACACTGAAGCTTTCTTT
CDR3 protein: CASSSPTGNTEAFF
V gene: TRBV5-4
clone size: .
D gene: .
J gene: TRBJ1-1

CDR3 DNA: TGTGCCAGCGATGGACAGGGTTCGTTCTATGGCTACACCTTC
CDR3 protein: CASDGQGSFYGYTF
V gene: TRBV6-1
clone size: .
D gene: TRBD1
J gene: TRBJ1-2

CDR3 DNA: TGTGCCAGCAGCGACTACTATGGAGGGACAGCGTATGGCGGTTTTGAAGCTTTCTTT
CDR3 protein: CASSDYYGGTAYGGFEAFF
V gene: TRBV13
clone size: .
D gene: TRBD1
J gene: TRBJ1-1